This TCR beta chain was sequenced during a study of blood T cells in healthy people across ages (dated by TCRdb to between 2015 and 2016). A note on the overall study: Template switching captured roughly one uniquely barcoded TCR beta cDNA molecule per two T cells in model experiments. Using deep sequencing normalized with unique cDNA molecular identifiers, the study measured how TCR beta repertoire diversity changes with age. The donors were divided into four age groups: young (average around 16 years), middle-aged (over 35), aged (approximately 62) and long-lived (about 80). To avoid experimental bias, donors of different ages were randomly spread across the sequencing lanes. Using the same blood draw, the study looked at two additional independent replicas of 1 million unique cDNA reads for two donors, one aged 18 to 30 and the other aged 80 or older. What the study reported, not specific to this receptor: Compared with the aged group, the long-lived group had more naive CD4+ T cells, fewer expanded clones and increased TCR diversity, suggesting age selection. Bulk unsorted PBMC profiling prevented conclusive comparison of naive and antigen-experienced compartments. Estimates of total diversity based on one million sequenced T cells were regarded as lower bounds and as underestimates. Observed TCR beta diversity correlated strongly with the percentage of naive T cells measured by flow cytometry. As age increased, observed TCR beta diversity per million T cells dropped in a roughly linear way, and a significant reduction was already evident by age 40. Because the CMV infection status of the donors was unknown, age-related changes in expanded clonotypes may potentially have been confounded.

The donors were 40 or so Caucasian individuals from Russia, aged roughly 6 to 100 years, who were systemically healthy. Around 9.8 milliliters of peripheral blood were collected from each donor into EDTA-treated Vacutainer tubes. Ficoll-Paque density-gradient centrifugation was used to isolate PBMCs, with at least 6.5 million per sample. Total RNA, at least 5 micrograms per sample, was extracted from PBMCs with Trizol reagent. Naive CD45RAhigh/CD27high T cell percentages were measured by flow cytometry on a PBMC aliquot from every donor. The library was produced with 5' RACE. The instrument was an Illumina HiSeq 2500. A second about 7 to 11 cycle PCR used a sample-barcoded 5' primer and a J-beta primer mix. A template-switch 5' adaptor carrying 12 random nucleotides introduced a unique molecular identifier onto each TCR beta cDNA molecule. Each sample yielded at least 2.5 million CDR3-containing paired-end reads. First-strand cDNA synthesis was performed from all RNA using the Mint cDNA synthesis kit, with priming by a TRBC-specific oligonucleotide. After uracil-DNA glycosylase treatment, a first 18-cycle PCR used universal primers M1SS and BC2_uni_R on all cDNA. Turning to the authors' computational methods: Each sample was normalized by randomly selecting 1 million high-quality reads, each carrying a distinct molecular identifier. Instead of being binned into consensus sequences, reads with shared molecular identifiers were discarded. MiTCR, with a Q25 quality threshold and the strictest error-elimination algorithm, was used for CDR3 identification, clonotype clustering and error correction. Lower-bound total TCR beta diversity was estimated with a nonparametric unseen species model using Euler transformation. TCRdb trimmed the raw reads at Q25, called clones with MiXCR and kept productive beta chains. Rows are combined by CDR3 protein, so each entry shows the most common genes and DNA. For this entry, the V and J calls and clone size follow TCRdb and not the study's own pipeline. For this sample the table gives hundreds of thousands of distinct CDR3 sequences, of which roughly 44% were detected only once. The ten largest clonotypes hold about a fifth of the sample.

For this clonotype: Its antigen is unknown. Base qualities are not at hand, and no much larger clone is one base apart.

Sequences MNHEY (CDR1) and SVGEGT (CDR2) are obtained from the germline V gene. V lost 5 bases and J lost 2 bases; the stretch between them is 16 bases long. From its cysteine to its phenylalanine, the CDR3 spans 15 amino acids. Kept here is only the CDR3 DNA, which spans 45 bases and is read in frame from base 1. The chain uses TRBV6-2 or TRBV6-3 and TRBJ2-7; the D gene assignment is perhaps TRBD1 or TRBD2, with each matching 5 bases. The receptor's source is a man aged 60 to 75 in good health. Sequenced: blood. DNA sequence: TGTGCCAGCAGTAAAGTTCCCGAGGGGCCCTACGAGCAGTACTTC. Its protein product is CASSKVPEGPYEQYF.